This is a list of T cell receptor beta chains from one sample in a study of cytomegalovirus exposure and HLA in healthy donors. Generated by immunoSEQ multiplex PCR, the TCRdb table keeps only in-frame clones and is missing some. The sample contains 170,000 or so clones, approximately 78% of which appear only once. Sequencing input: PBMCs. These receptors all stem from a woman aged 40 to 50 in good health and CMV-seronegative. CDR3s include the opening cysteine and the closing phenylalanine or tryptophan. A D gene is named only where the DNA matches it firmly. Not all rows give a size; the values are once, few, many and, for expanded clones, a class.

>.|.|TRBJ2-1|TRBV11-3
TGTGCCAGCAGCTTAGATCTAGGAAATGAGCAGTTCTTC
CASSLDLGNEQFF
>.|TRBD1|TRBJ1-6|TRBV6-1
TGTGCCAGCTCTCTGGACAGGTCTTATAATTCACCCCTCCACTTT
CASSLDRSYNSPLHF
>few|.|TRBJ2-5|TRBV5-1
TGCGCCAGCAGCTTCTACGGGGATAGCGAGACCCAGTACTTC
CASSFYGDSETQYF
>.|TRBD1|TRBJ2-1|TRBV5-1
TGCGCCAGCAGCTCCCGGGACAGGGTAATAAATGAGCAGTTCTTC
CASSSRDRVINEQFF
>.|TRBD1|TRBJ2-5|TRBV18
TGTGCCAGCTCACCAGTGACCGACAGGGGCGGTGGGACCCAGTACTTC
CASSPVTDRGGGTQYF
>.|TRBD1|TRBJ2-7|TRBV5-1
TGCGCCAGCAGCGGGGGACAGTTCGACCACGAGCAGTACTTC
CASSGGQFDHEQYF
>.|TRBD2|TRBJ2-1|TRBV10-1
TGCGCCAGCAGTGCCGGGTATTCCGGGACTACATACAATGAGCAGTTCTTC
CASSAGYSGTTYNEQFF
>.|TRBD1|TRBJ2-2|TRBV5-1
TGCGCCAGCAGCTTTACCGGACAGGTTAACACCGGGGAGCTGTTTTTT
CASSFTGQVNTGELFF
>.|.|TRBJ1-1|TRBV6-4
TGTGCCAGCAGTGACACGGACAAGAACACTGAAGCTTTCTTT
CASSDTDKNTEAFF
>.|.|TRBJ2-4|TRBV6-5
TGTGCCAGCAAAGGGCGGGCCAGGCTTCAGTACTTC
CASKGRARLQYF
>.|.|TRBJ2-7|TRBV14
TGTGCCAGCAGCCAATGGGAGAGCGAGCAGTACTTC
CASSQWESEQYF
>.|.|TRBJ2-7|TRBV2
TGTGCCAGCAGAGAACCTAGCGCGCCCTACGAGCAGTACTTC
CASREPSAPYEQYF
>.|TRBD1|TRBJ1-1|TRBV28
TGTGCCAGCAGCTGGACAGGGAGAACGAACACTGAAGCTTTCTTT
CASSWTGRTNTEAFF
>.|.|TRBJ1-2|TRBV27
TGTGCCAGCAGTAAAGACAGTTACTATGGCTACACCTTC
CASSKDSYYGYTF